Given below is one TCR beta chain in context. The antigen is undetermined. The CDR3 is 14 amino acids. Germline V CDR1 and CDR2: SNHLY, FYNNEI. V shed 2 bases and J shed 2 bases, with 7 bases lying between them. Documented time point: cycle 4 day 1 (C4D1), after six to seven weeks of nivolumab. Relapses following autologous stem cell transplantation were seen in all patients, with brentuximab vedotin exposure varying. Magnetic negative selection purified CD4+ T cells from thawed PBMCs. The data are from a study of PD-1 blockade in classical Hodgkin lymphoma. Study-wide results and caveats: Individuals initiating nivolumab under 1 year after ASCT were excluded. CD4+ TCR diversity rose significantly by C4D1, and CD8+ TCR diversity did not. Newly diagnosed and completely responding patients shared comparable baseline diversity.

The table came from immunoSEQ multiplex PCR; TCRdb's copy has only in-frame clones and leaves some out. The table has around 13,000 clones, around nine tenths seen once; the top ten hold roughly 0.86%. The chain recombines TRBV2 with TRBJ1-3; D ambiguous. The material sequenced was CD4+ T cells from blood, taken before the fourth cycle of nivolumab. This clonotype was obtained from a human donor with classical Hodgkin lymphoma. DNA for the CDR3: TGTGCCAGCAGTGAAAACTGGGCTGGAAACACCATATATTTT. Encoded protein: CASSENWAGNTIYF.